This T cell receptor (beta chain) was retrieved from a study of blood T cells in healthy people across ages. Primed by a sample-barcoded 5' primer and a J-beta primer mix, a second PCR proceeded for about 7 to 11 cycles. MiXCR, run by TCRdb on the 5' RACE reads, gives a single entry per CDR3 protein. The top ten hold roughly 14% of the sample, which has over 500,000 distinct CDR3 sequences, roughly half seen once. The V gene lost 11 bases and the J gene lost 1 base, with 8 bases spanning the gap. The CDR3 is made up of 11 amino acids. Germline lookup yields CDR1 ENHRY and CDR2 SYGVKD. The people who gave samples were healthy Caucasians from Russia, aged about 6 to 95.

The receptor comes from a woman older than 75 in good health. The source material was blood. V gene TRBV10-3 combines with J gene TRBJ1-1; D gene uncertain. The CDR3 sequence is CAGSGNTEAFF. In nucleotides, the CDR3 is TGTGCCGGCTCAGGGAACACTGAAGCTTTCTTT.